These T cell receptor beta chains were read from a single sample in a study of post-analysis software for immune sequencing data. MiXCR was run by TCRdb on the PCR reads, yielding one entry per CDR3 protein. The data hold roughly 570,000 distinct CDR3 sequences, with around a third observed a single time. Sequencing input: blood. Every receptor here comes from a girl under 18 with multiple sclerosis. Both conserved end residues are part of each CDR3. A D gene is named only where the DNA matches it firmly. Size is stated for part of the rows, as once, few or many counts, or as a class when the clone is expanded.

>TRBV9|TRBD2|TRBJ2-5|.
CASNPGLGLQETQYF
TGTGCCAGCAACCCGGGACTAGGGTTACAAGAGACCCAGTACTTC
>TRBV4-1|TRBD2|TRBJ2-3|few
CASSQDRLAGPNTDTQYF
TGCGCCAGCAGCCAAGATAGACTAGCGGGACCCAACACAGATACGCAGTATTTT
>TRBV7-8|.|TRBJ2-7|.
CASSLERGRFPREQYF
TGTGCCAGCAGCTTAGAAAGGGGCCGTTTTCCCAGGGAGCAGTACTTC
>TRBV5-1|TRBD1|TRBJ2-6|.
CASSGTASGANVLNF
TGCGCCAGCAGCGGGACAGCCTCTGGGGCCAACGTCCTGAATTTC
>TRBV3-1|.|TRBJ2-1|.
CASSQSVANQNGQFF
TGTGCCAGCAGCCAATCGGTAGCGAACCAAAATGGGCAGTTCTTC
>TRBV5-6|.|TRBJ2-3|once
CASSLPSHFTDTQYF
TGTGCCAGCAGCTTGCCCTCGCATTTCACAGATACGCAGTATTTT
>TRBV6-1|.|TRBJ2-6|.
CASSVWGPGANVRTF
.
>TRBV12-3/TRBV12-4|.|TRBJ2-2|.
CASRLHASGGELFF
TGTGCCAGCAGACTCCACGCCAGCGGCGGGGAGCTGTTTTTT
>TRBV5-1|.|TRBJ2-7|.
CANVRFVQYF
TGCGCCAACGTCCGATTCGTGCAGTACTTC
>TRBV4-2|TRBD2|TRBJ2-1|many
CASSQLSGVSYNEQFF
TGTGCCAGCAGCCAACTCAGCGGGGTCTCCTACAATGAGCAGTTCTTC
>TRBV5-5|.|TRBJ1-2|.
CASSLGPARQHYGYTF
TGTGCCAGCAGCTTGGGCCCCGCCCGACAGCACTATGGCTACACCTTC
>TRBV6-5|TRBD2|TRBJ2-5|few
CASGLAGLTQYF
TGTGCCAGCGGACTAGCGGGGCTAACCCAGTACTTC
>TRBV18|.|TRBJ2-7|.
CASSPESYEQYF
TGTGCCAGCTCACCGGAGTCCTACGAGCAGTACTTC
>TRBV12-3/TRBV12-4|.|TRBJ1-1|.
CASRSQGGSTEAFF
TGTGCCAGCAGATCACAGGGTGGGAGCACTGAAGCTTTCTTT
>TRBV3-1|.|TRBJ1-2|.
CASSPAAGDGYTF
TGTGCCAGCAGCCCGGCGGCAGGGGATGGCTACACCTTC
>TRBV7-2|.|TRBJ1-2|.
CASSPLITSNGYTF
TGTGCCAGCAGCCCACTTATAACATCTAATGGCTACACCTTC
>TRBV5-6|TRBD2|TRBJ2-1|.
CASSWRTSRIGNEQFF
TGTGCCAGCAGCTGGAGGACTAGCAGGATCGGGAATGAGCAGTTCTTC
>TRBV4-1|TRBD1|TRBJ2-4|few
CASSPTGQLIQYF
TGCGCCAGCAGCCCTACGGGACAGTTAATTCAGTACTTC
>TRBV28|.|TRBJ2-3|few
CASTQPPPGDTQYF
TGTGCCAGCACCCAACCCCCCCCAGGGGATACGCAGTATTTT
>TRBV7-3|TRBD2|TRBJ2-5|few
CASSLSSGGAETQYF
TGTGCCAGCAGCTTATCTAGCGGGGGGGCGGAGACCCAGTACTTC
>TRBV10-3|TRBD2|TRBJ2-5|few
CAISESSGGKEETQYF
TGTGCCATCAGTGAGTCTAGCGGGGGAAAAGAAGAGACCCAGTACTTC
>TRBV6-5|TRBD2|TRBJ2-1|few
CASTRAGAINEQFF
TGTGCCAGCACACGAGCGGGGGCGATAAATGAGCAGTTCTTC
>TRBV10-3|TRBD1|TRBJ2-3|few
CATGTGLTDTQYF
TGTGCCACGGGGACAGGGCTCACAGATACGCAGTATTTT
>TRBV19|.|TRBJ1-6|few
CASSTDYNSPLHF
TGTGCCAGTAGTACGGACTATAATTCACCCCTCCACTTT
>TRBV6-5|.|TRBJ2-2|.
CASSYLGGAAGELFF
TGTGCCAGCAGTTACTTAGGGGGGGCGGCCGGGGAGCTGTTTTTT
>TRBV3-1|.|TRBJ1-1|.
CASSQGGGAFF
TGTGCCAGCAGCCAAGGAGGAGGAGCTTTCTTT
>TRBV11-2|TRBD1|TRBJ2-1|.
CASSSTGAPLNEQFF
TGTGCCAGCAGCTCCACAGGGGCCCCCTTAAATGAGCAGTTCTTC
>TRBV20-1|TRBD1|TRBJ2-7|.
CSARGDRVFEQYF
TGCAGTGCTAGAGGGGACAGGGTTTTCGAGCAGTACTTC
>TRBV20-1|.|TRBJ2-7|.
CSARDIWVGGLYEQYF
TGCAGTGCTAGAGATATTTGGGTCGGGGGGCTCTACGAGCAGTACTTC
>TRBV7-2|.|TRBJ1-1|.
CASSLVSEVTEAFF
TGTGCCAGCAGCTTAGTATCAGAAGTCACTGAAGCTTTCTTT
>TRBV25-1|.|TRBJ2-5|few
CASSEKATIQETQYF
TGTGCCAGCAGTGAAAAAGCCACGATCCAAGAGACCCAGTACTTC
>TRBV6-2/TRBV6-3|.|TRBJ1-1|.
CASSYKAGGTEAFF
TGTGCCAGCAGTTACAAGGCGGGGGGGACTGAAGCTTTCTTT
>TRBV3-1|TRBD2|TRBJ2-5|.
CASSQLYETSGAPYF
TGTGCCAGCAGCCAACTATATGAGACTAGCGGGGCCCCGTACTTC
>TRBV20-1|.|TRBJ2-5|few
CSAPSMGGAVETQYF
TGCAGTGCACCGTCGATGGGGGGGGCGGTTGAGACCCAGTACTTC
>TRBV12-3/TRBV12-4|.|TRBJ2-1|.
CASSLQGRYNEQFF
TGTGCCAGCAGTTTACAGGGGCGGTACAATGAGCAGTTCTTC
>TRBV9|.|TRBJ2-7|few
CASSVDTAGSYEQYF
TGTGCCAGCAGCGTAGATACAGCTGGCTCCTACGAGCAGTACTTC
>TRBV12-3/TRBV12-4|.|TRBJ2-7|.
CASTYRQGGNEQYF
TGTGCCAGCACCTACCGACAGGGAGGAAACGAGCAGTACTTC
>TRBV20-1|.|TRBJ2-6|many
CSARRAGANVLTF
TGCAGTGCTAGACGGGCTGGGGCCAACGTCCTGACTTTC
>TRBV25-1|.|TRBJ2-7|once
CASSEFGNRYF
TGTGCCAGCAGTGAATTTGGGAACCGGTACTTC
>TRBV7-9|.|TRBJ2-3|.
CASSPPRAGSHRYTQYF
TGTGCCAGCAGTCCCCCCCGGGCGGGGTCTCATCGGTATACGCAGTATTTT
>TRBV24-1|TRBD2|TRBJ2-3|few
CATQLAGPTDTQYF
TGTGCCACTCAACTAGCGGGACCAACAGATACGCAGTATTTT
>TRBV7-6|TRBD1|TRBJ1-1|.
CASSRGLGTGGMNTEAFF
TGTGCCAGCAGCCGAGGTCTAGGGACAGGGGGCATGAACACTGAAGCTTTCTTT
>TRBV5-1|.|TRBJ2-2|few
CASTPTLVSDTGELFF
TGCGCCAGCACCCCTACACTAGTATCGGACACCGGGGAGCTGTTTTTT
>TRBV20-1|TRBD2|TRBJ2-1|few
CSAFTSGGAPGYNEQFF
TGCAGTGCCTTCACTAGCGGGGGGGCCCCGGGGTACAATGAGCAGTTCTTC
>TRBV10-3|TRBD2|TRBJ2-5|.
CAISYPRKDGGASGAETQYF
TGTGCCATCAGTTACCCCCGAAAGGACGGGGGGGCCTCGGGTGCAGAGACCCAGTACTTC
>TRBV29-1|TRBD2|TRBJ2-2|.
CSPSGGAPSTGELFF
TGCAGCCCTAGCGGGGGGGCCCCGAGCACCGGGGAGCTGTTTTTT
>TRBV20-1|TRBD1|TRBJ2-6|few
CSARDWQGATGGANVLTF
TGCAGTGCTAGAGATTGGCAGGGGGCTACGGGTGGGGCCAACGTCCTGACTTTC
>TRBV5-1|.|TRBJ2-1|.
CASSPTLQGNEQFF
TGCGCCAGCAGCCCGACCTTACAGGGCAATGAGCAGTTCTTC
>TRBV5-1|.|TRBJ2-7|few
CASSLVDQSYEQYF
TGCGCCAGCAGCTTGGTAGACCAGTCCTACGAGCAGTACTTC
>TRBV28|.|TRBJ2-7|few
CASGGGNEQYF
TGTGCCTCCGGGGGCGGGAACGAGCAGTACTTC
>TRBV20-1|TRBD2|TRBJ2-3|many
CSARPPLAGPGDTQYF
TGCAGTGCTAGACCCCCCCTAGCGGGGCCTGGAGATACGCAGTATTTT
>TRBV12-3/TRBV12-4|.|TRBJ1-2|.
CASSLWAAGHTF
TGTGCCAGCAGTTTATGGGCAGCAGGCCACACCTTC
>TRBV7-9|.|TRBJ1-2|.
CASSPRSGFNYGYTF
TGTGCCAGCAGCCCCCGTTCCGGGTTTAACTATGGCTACACCTTC
>TRBV21-1|.|TRBJ2-1|.
CASSGLAGNHNEQFF
TGTGCCAGCAGCGGACTAGCGGGGAACCACAATGAGCAGTTCTTC
>TRBV19|.|TRBJ1-5|few
CASSIDPGASNQPQHF
TGTGCCAGTAGTATAGACCCGGGGGCGAGCAATCAGCCCCAGCATTTT